This TCR beta chain was captured by sequencing in a study of shared clonotypes between healthy human individuals. Study in general: Each donor's CD8 memory used one plate, CD8 naive two, each CD4 subset three.

CDR1 is GTSNPN, CDR2 SVGIG, per germline (reference sequence). The CDR3 runs 12 residues. The V gene lost 7 bases and the J gene lost 4 bases, with 11 bases spanning the gap. Profiled with immunoSEQ multiplex PCR; TCRdb holds only in-frame clones, not every one. In the table there are 180,000 or so clones, roughly 91% of which are singletons. The sequenced sample was naive CD4+ T cells sorted from blood. The subset denotes: CD45RA+ positively selected. This clonotype was obtained from a woman aged 25 to 39 in good health. This chain links TRBV30 with TRBJ2-1, with D tentatively TRBD1 or TRBD2 (5 bases each). This chain's CDR3 is CASGRQYNEQFF. The CDR3 nucleotides are TGTGCCTCGGGACGCCAATACAATGAGCAGTTCTTC.